This T cell receptor beta chain was profiled in a study of Graves' ophthalmopathy and Graves' hyperthyroidism. This clonotype was counted many times. The antigen is not known. V gave up 1 base and J gave up 0 bases; unmatched junction bases: 9. CDR3 size: 16 residues. Germline lookup yields CDR1 DFQATT and CDR2 SNEGSKA (reference sequence). Regarding the study as a whole: As the model predicted ophthalmopathy progression, it achieved a sensitivity of about 71% and a specificity of about 78%.

Researchers took RNA transcripts and amplified TCR beta CDR3 regions from them. First-round RT-PCR relied on HTBI primers, and a second-round multiplex PCR came next. TCRdb fed the multiplex PCR reads into MiXCR, producing one record per CDR3 protein. The sample has roughly 420,000 distinct CDR3 sequences, roughly 20% seen once. Sequencing was carried out using peripheral blood. The receptor was isolated from a woman aged 18-29 years with stable Graves' hyperthyroidism. The chain is built from TRBV20-1 and TRBJ2-7, with 7 positions matching TRBD2. DNA for the CDR3: TGCAGTGCTAGAGGGGGGGAGGGACTGCTCTCCTACGAGCAGTACTTC. As protein: CSARGGEGLLSYEQYF.